This entry features one T cell receptor beta chain sequence. Under the authors' procedure: From reference gene primer amplification, estimates of nucleated cell counts were derived. Produced via immunoSEQ multiplex PCR; TCRdb's table is partial and in-frame only. V and J calls and clone size are given by that table; D and trimming were obtained from the DNA. This sample yields some 250,000 clones, of which approximately 83% are seen a single time; over 8% belongs to the top ten. These data come from a study of blood T cell repertoires in COVID-19. Turning to the study itself: Sites across the United States, Italy and Spain contributed samples from acute and convalescent COVID-19. Nucleic acid was either cDNA or gDNA, and it came from T cells, B-cell-depleted T cells, or PBMCs.

The CDR3 is 14 amino acids. J lost 4 bases, V lost 5 bases, and 5 bases had no gene match. Germline CDR1 reads SGHRS; CDR2 reads YFSETQ. Sequencing was done on a sample of peripheral blood. The rearrangement uses TRBV5-1 and TRBJ1-2; 10 bases map to TRBD1. The sequence derives from a woman of 80 years or more with acute or convalescent COVID-19. The chain's CDR3 is CASSTGDRGYGYTF. CDR3 DNA: TGCGCCAGCAGTACCGGGGACAGGGGCTATGGCTACACCTTC.